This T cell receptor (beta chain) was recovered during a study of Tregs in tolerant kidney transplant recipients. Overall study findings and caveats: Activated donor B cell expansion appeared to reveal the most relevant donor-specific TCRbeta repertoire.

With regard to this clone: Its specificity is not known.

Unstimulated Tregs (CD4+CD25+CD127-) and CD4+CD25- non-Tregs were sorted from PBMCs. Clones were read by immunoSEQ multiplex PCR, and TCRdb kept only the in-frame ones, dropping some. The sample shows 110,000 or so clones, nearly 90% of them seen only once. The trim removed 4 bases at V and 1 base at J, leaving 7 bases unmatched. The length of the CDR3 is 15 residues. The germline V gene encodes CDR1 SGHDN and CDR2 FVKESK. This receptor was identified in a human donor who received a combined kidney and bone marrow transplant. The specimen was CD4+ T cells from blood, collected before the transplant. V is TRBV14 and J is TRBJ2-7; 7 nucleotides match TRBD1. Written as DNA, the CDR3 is TGTGCCAGCAGCCTCCGGGACAGCCCATCCTACGAGCAGTACTTC. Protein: CASSLRDSPSYEQYF.